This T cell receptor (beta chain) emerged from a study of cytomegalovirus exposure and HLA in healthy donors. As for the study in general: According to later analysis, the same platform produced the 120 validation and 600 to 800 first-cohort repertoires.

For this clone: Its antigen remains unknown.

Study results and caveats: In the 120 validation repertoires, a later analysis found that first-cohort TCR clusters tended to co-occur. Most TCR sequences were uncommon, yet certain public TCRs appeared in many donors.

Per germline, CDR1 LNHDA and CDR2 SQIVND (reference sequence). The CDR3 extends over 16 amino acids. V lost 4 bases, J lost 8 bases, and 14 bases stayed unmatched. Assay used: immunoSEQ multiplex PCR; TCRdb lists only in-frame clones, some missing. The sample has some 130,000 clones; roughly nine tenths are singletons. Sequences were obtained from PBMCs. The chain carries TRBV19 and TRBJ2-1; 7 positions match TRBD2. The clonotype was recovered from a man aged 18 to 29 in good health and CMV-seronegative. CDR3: CASSTRASGLGYEQFF. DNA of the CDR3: TGTGCCAGTAGTACTAGGGCTAGCGGATTAGGCTATGAGCAGTTCTTC.